This T cell receptor beta chain was obtained from a study of beta chain features in type 1 diabetes. Broader study findings: Overrepresentation of cells with high TCR expression could result from cDNA sequencing. Type 1 diabetes patients had moderately but significantly shorter TCRB CDR3s in all four CD4+ subsets. Although PCR might favor shorter templates, it would do so equally in patients and controls.

The CDR3 has 16 amino acids. V was shortened by 5 bases and J by 5 bases, with 21 bases between the two germline ends. The germline V gene encodes CDR1 SGHTA and CDR2 FQGTGA. A note on this clone: Its target is unknown.

The whole isolated RNA underwent reverse transcription, so sequencing captured expressed TCRB transcripts. Assay: immunoSEQ multiplex PCR; the TCRdb copy retains only in-frame clones and omits some. The sample has about 660,000 clones; about an eighth are singletons. V usage is TRBV7-3 and J usage is TRBJ2-5; a possible D gene is TRBD2 (5 bases). Sequencing was performed on naive CD4+ T cells from blood. The TCR comes from a man younger than 35 with type 1 diabetes. The CDR3 sequence: CASSPQAASRGETQYF. The CDR3 DNA is TGTGCCAGCAGCCCTCAGGCGGCCTCTCGAGGGGAGACCCAGTACTTC.